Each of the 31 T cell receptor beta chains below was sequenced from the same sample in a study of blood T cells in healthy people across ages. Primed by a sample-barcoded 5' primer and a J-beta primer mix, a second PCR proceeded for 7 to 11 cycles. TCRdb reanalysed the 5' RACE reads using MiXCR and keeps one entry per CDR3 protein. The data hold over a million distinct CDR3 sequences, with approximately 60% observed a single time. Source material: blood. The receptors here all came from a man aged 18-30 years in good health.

CDR3 residues: CATSDSGGRGYNEQFF. CDR3 nucleotides: TGTGCCACCAGTGATTCCGGGGGCAGGGGCTACAATGAGCAGTTCTTC. V is TRBV24-1 and J is TRBJ2-1; possibly TRBD1 or TRBD2 for D (6 bases each). The CDR3 extends over 16 amino acids. Germline loops: CDR1 KGHDR, CDR2 SFDVKD. Between the trimmed V and J ends, which lost 2 bases and 3 bases, there was a span of 13 bases.

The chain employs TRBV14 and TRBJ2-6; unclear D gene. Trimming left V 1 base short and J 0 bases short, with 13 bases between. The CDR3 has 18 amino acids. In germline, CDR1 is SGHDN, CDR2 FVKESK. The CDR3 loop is CASSQGAGQGSGANVLTF. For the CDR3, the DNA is TGTGCCAGCAGCCAAGGGGCAGGTCAAGGCTCTGGGGCCAACGTCCTGACTTTC.

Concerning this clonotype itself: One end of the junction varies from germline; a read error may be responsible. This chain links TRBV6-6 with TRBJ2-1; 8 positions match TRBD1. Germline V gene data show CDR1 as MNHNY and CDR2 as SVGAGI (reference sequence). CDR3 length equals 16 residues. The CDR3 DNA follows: TGTGCAAGCACGGTTGGTCTAGGACAGGGTGCAAATGAGCAGTTCTTC. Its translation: CASTVGLGQGANEQFF.

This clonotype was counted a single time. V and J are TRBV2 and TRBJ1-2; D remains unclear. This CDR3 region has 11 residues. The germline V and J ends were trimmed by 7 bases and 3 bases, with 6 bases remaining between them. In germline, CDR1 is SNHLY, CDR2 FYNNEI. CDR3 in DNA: TGTGCCAGCACACAGTACTATGGCTACACCTTC. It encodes CASTQYYGYTF.

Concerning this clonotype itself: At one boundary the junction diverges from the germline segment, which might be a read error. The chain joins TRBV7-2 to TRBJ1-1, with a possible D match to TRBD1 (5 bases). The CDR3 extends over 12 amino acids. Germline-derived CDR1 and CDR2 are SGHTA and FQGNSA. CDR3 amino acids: CVSSLVQEEAFF. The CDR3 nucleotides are TGTGTCAGCAGCTTGGTACAGGAAGAAGCTTTCTTT.

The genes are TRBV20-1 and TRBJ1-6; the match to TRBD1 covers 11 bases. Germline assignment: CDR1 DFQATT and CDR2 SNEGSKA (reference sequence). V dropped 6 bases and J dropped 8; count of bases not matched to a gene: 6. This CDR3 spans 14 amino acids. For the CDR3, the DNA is TGCAGTGCGAACGAGGACAGGGGGCATTCACCCCTCCACTTT. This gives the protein CSANEDRGHSPLHF.

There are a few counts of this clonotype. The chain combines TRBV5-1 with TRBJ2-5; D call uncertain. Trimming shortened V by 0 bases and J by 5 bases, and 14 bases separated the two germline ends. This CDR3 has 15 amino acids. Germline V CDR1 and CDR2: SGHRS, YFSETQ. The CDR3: CASSLGLGSTETQYF. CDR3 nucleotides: TGCGCCAGCAGCTTGGGGTTGGGGTCAACGGAGACCCAGTACTTC.

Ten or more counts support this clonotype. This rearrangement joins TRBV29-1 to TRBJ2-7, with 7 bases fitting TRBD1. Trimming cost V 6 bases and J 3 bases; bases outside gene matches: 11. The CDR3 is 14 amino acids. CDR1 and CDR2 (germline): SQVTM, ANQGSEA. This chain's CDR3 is CSVKASGQHYEQYF. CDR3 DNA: TGCAGCGTCAAAGCATCGGGACAGCACTACGAGCAGTACTTC.

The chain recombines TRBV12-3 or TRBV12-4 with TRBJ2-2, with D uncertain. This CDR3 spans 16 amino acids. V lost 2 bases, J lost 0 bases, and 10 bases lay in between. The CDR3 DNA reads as TGTGCCAGCAGTTTAATTGCGACCTCGAACACCGGGGAGCTGTTTTTT. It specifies CASSLIATSNTGELFF.

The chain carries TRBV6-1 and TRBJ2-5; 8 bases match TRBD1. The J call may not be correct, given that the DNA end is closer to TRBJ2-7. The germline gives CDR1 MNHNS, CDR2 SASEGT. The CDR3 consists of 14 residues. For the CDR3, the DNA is TGTGCCAGCAGTGGAATACAGGGGGTCCACGAGCAGTACTTC. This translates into CASSGIQGVHEQYF.

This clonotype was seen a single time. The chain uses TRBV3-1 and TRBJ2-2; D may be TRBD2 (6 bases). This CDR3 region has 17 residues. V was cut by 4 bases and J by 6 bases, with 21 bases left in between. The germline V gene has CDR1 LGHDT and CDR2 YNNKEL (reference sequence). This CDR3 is CASSLQADYGLSGELFF. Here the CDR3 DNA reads TGTGCCAGCAGCCTACAAGCGGACTATGGGTTGTCCGGGGAGCTGTTTTTT.

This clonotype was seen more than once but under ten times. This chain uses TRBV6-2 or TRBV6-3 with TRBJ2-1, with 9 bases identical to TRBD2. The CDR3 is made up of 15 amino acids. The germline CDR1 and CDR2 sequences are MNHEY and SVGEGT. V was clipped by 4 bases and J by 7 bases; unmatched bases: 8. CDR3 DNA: TGTGCCAGCAGTTTAATAGCGGGGGATCTGAATGAGCAGTTCTTC. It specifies CASSLIAGDLNEQFF.

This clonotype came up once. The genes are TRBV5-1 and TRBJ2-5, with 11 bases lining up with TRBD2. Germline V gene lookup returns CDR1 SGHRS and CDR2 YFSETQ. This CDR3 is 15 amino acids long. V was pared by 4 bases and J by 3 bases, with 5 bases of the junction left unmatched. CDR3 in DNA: TGCGCCAGCAGCGCGGGACTAGCGGATAAAGAGACCCAGTACTTC. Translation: CASSAGLADKETQYF.

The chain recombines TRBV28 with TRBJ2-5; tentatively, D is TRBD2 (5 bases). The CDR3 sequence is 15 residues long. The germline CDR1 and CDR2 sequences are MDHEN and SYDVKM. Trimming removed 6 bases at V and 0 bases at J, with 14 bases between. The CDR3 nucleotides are TGTGCCAGCAGCGATCCCGCCGGGGACCAAGAGACCCAGTACTTC. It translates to CASSDPAGDQETQYF. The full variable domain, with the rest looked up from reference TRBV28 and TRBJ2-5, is DVKVTQSSRYLVKRTGEKVFLECVQDMDHENMFWYRQDPGLGLRLIYFSYDVKMKEKGDIPEGYSVSREKKERFSLILESASTNQTSMYLCASSDPAGDQETQYFGPGTRLLVL.

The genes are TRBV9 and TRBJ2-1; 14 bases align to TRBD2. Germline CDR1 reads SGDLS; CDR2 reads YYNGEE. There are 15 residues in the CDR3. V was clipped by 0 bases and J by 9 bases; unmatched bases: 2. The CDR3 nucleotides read TGTGCCAGCAGCGTAGAAGGACTAGCGGGAGGTGAGCAGTTCTTC. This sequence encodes CASSVEGLAGGEQFF.

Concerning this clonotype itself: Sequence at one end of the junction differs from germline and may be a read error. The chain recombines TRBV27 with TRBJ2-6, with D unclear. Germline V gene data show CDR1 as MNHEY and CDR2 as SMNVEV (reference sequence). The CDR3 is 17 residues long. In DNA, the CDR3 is TGTGCCAGCAGTCCCTATGGACGCAACTCTGGGGTCAACGTCCCGACTTTC. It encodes CASSPYGRNSGVNVPTF.

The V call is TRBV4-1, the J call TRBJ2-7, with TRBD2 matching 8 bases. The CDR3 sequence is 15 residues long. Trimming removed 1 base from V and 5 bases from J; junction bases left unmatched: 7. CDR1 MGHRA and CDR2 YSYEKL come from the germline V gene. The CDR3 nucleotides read TGCGCCAGCAGCCAAGCAGCGGGAGATCTCCACGAGCAGTACTTC. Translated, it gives CASSQAAGDLHEQYF.

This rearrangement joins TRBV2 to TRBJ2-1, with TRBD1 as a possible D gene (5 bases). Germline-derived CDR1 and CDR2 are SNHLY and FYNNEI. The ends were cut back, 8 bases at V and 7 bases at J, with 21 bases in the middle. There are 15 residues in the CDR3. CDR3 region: CASRLEGAYWNEQFF. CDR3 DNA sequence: TGTGCCAGCCGCCTCGAAGGGGCTTATTGGAATGAGCAGTTCTTC.

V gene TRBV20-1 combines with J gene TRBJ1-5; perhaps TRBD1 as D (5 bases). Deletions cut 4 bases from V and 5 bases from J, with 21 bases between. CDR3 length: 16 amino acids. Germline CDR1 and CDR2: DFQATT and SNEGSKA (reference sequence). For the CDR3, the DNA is TGCAGTGCTAAGACCCTGAGACAGCTTCCTGATCAGCCCCAGCATTTT. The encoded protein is CSAKTLRQLPDQPQHF.

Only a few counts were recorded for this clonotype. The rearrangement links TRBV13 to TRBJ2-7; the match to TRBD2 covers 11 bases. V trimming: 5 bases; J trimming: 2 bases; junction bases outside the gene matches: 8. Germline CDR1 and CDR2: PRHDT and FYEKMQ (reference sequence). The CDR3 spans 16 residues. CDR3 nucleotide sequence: TGTGCCAGCAGCGGCCCGGGACTAGCGGTCCCCTACGAGCAGTACTTC. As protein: CASSGPGLAVPYEQYF.

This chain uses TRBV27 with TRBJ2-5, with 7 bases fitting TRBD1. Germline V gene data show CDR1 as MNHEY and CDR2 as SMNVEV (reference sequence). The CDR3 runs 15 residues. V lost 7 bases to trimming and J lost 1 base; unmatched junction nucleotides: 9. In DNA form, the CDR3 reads TGTGCCAGCACGCCCACGGGGACAGTCCAAGAGACCCAGTACTTC. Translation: CASTPTGTVQETQYF.

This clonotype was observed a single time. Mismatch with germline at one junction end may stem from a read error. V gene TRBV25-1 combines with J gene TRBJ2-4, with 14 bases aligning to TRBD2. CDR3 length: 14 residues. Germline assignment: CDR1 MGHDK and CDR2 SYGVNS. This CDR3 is CASRETSGGAKQYF. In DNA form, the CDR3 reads TGTGCCAGCCGTGAGACTAGCGGGGGGGCCAAGCAGTACTTC.

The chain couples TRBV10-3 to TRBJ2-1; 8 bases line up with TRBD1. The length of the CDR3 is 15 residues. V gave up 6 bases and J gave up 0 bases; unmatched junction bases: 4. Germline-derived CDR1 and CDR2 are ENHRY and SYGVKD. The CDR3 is CAISSGTGSYNEQFF. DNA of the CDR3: TGTGCCATCAGCTCCGGGACAGGCTCCTACAATGAGCAGTTCTTC.

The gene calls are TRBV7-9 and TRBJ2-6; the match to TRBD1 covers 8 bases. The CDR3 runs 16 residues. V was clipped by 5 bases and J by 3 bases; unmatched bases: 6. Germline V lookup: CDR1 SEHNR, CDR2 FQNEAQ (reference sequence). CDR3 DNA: TGTGCCAGCAGCAAGCGGACAGGGATTGGGGCCAACGTCCTGACTTTC. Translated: CASSKRTGIGANVLTF.

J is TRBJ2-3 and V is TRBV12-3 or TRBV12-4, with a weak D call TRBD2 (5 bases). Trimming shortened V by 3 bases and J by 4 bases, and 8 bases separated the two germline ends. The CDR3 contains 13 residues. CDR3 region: CASSFMEADTQYF. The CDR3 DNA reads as TGTGCCAGCAGTTTCATGGAGGCAGATACGCAGTATTTT.

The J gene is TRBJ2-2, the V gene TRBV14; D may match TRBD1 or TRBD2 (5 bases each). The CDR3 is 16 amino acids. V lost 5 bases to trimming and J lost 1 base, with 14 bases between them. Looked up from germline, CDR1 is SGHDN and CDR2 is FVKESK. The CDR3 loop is CASSALPGRNTGELFF. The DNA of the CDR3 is TGTGCCAGCAGCGCCCTACCGGGACGGAACACCGGGGAGCTGTTTTTT. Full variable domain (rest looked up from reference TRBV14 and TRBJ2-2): EAGVTQFPSHSVIEKGQTVTLRCDPISGHDNLYWYRRVMGKEIKFLLHFVKESKQDESGMPNNRFLAERTGGTYSTLKVQPAELEDSGVYFCASSALPGRNTGELFFGEGSRLTVL.

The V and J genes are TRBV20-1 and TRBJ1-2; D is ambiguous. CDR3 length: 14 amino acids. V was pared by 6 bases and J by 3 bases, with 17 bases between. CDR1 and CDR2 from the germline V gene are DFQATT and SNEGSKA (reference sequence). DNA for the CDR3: TGCAGTGCCCGCCTGATGGCGGAGGACTATGGCTACACCTTC. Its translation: CSARLMAEDYGYTF.

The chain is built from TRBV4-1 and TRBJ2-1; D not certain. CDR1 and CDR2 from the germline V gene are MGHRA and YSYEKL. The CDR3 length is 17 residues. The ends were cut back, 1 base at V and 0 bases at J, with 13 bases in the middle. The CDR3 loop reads CASSQGAMPSSYNEQFF. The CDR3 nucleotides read TGCGCCAGCAGCCAAGGGGCGATGCCTAGCTCCTACAATGAGCAGTTCTTC.

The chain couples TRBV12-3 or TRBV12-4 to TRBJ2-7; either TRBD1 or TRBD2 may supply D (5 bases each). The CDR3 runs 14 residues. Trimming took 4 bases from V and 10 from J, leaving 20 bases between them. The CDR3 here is CASSSFGPGRIQYF. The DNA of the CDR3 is TGTGCCAGCAGTTCATTTGGACCAGGGAGAATTCAGTACTTC.

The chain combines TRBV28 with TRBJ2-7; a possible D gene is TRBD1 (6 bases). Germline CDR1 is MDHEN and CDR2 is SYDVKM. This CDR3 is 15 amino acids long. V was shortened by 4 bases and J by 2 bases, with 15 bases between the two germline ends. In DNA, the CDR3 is TGTGCCAGCAGTTGGCCGGGACATGGTCCCTACGAGCAGTACTTC. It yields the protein CASSWPGHGPYEQYF.

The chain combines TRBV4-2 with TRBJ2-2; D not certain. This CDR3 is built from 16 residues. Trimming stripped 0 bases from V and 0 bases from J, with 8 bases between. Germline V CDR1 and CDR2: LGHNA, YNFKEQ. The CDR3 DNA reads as TGTGCCAGCAGCCAAGAAATCGGGCCGAACACCGGGGAGCTGTTTTTT. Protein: CASSQEIGPNTGELFF.